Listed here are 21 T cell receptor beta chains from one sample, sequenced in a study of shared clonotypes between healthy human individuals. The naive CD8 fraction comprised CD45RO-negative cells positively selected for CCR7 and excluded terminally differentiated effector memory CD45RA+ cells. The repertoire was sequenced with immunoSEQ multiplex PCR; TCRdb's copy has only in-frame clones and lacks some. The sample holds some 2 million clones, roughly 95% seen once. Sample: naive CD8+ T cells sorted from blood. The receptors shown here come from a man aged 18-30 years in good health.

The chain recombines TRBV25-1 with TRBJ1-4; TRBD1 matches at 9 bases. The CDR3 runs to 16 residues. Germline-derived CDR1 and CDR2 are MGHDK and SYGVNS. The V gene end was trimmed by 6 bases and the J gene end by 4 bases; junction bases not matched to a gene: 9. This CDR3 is CASSTLRDRVNEKLFF. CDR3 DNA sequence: TGTGCCAGCAGCACCCTCCGGGACAGGGTTAATGAAAAACTGTTTTTT.

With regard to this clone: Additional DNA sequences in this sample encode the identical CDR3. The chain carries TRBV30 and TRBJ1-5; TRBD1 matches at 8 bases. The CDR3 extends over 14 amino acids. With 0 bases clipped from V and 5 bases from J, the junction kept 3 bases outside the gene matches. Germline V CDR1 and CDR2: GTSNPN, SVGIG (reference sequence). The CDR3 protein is CAWSVGQGDQPQHF. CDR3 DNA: TGTGCCTGGAGTGTAGGACAGGGCGATCAGCCCCAGCATTTT.

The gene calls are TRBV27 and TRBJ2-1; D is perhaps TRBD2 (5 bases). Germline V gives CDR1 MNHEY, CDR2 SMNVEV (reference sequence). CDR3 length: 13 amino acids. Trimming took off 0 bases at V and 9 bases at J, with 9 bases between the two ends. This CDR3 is CASSLSPGSEQFF. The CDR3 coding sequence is TGTGCCAGCAGTTTATCACCGGGGAGTGAGCAGTTCTTC.

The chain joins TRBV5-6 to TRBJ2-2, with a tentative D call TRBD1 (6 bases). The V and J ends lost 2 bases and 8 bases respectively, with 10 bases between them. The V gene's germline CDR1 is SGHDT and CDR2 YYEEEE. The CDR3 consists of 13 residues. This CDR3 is CASSFQGGGELFF. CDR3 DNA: TGTGCCAGCAGCTTTCAAGGGGGAGGGGAGCTGTTTTTT.

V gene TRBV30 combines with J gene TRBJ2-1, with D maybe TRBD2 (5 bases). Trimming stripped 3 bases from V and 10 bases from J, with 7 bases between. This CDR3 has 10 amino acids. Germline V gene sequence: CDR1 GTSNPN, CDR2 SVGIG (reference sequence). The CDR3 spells CAWRDLEQFF. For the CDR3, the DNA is TGTGCCTGGAGGGACTTAGAGCAGTTCTTC. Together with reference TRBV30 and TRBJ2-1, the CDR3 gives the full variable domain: SQTIHQWPATLVQPVGSPLSLECTVEGTSNPNLYWYRQAAGRGLQLLFYSVGIGQISSEVPQNLSASRPQDRQFILSSKKLLLSDSGFYLCAWRDLEQFFGPGTRLTVL.

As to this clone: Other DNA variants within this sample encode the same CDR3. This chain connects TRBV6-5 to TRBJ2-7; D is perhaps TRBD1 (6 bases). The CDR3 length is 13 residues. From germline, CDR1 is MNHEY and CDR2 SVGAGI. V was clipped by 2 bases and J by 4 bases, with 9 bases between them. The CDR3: CASSYARGYEQYF. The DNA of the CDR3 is TGTGCCAGCAGTTACGCCAGGGGTTACGAGCAGTACTTC.

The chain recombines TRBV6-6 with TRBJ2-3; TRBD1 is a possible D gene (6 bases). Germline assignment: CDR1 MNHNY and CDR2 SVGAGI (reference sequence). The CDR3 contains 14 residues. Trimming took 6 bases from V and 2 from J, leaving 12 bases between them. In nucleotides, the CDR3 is TGTGCCAGCAGGCGGACAGAGCTCACAGATACGCAGTATTTT. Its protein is CASRRTELTDTQYF.

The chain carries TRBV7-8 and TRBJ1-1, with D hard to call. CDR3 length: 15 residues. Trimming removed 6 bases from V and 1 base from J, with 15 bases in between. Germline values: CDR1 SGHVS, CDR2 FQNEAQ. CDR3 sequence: CASSNGPDENTEAFF. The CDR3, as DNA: TGTGCCAGCAGTAATGGTCCGGATGAGAACACTGAAGCTTTCTTT.

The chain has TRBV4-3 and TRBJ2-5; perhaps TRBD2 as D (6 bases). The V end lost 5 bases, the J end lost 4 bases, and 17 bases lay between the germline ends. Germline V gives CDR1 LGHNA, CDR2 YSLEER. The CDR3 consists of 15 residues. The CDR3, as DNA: TGCGCCAGCAGCGGACGATTGGGAGGTCTAGAGACCCAGTACTTC. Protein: CASSGRLGGLETQYF.

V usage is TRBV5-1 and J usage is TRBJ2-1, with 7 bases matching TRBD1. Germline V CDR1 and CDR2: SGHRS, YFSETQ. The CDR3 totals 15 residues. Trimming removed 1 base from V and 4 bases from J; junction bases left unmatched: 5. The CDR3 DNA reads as TGCGCCAGCAGCTTGAGCACGGACAGGTACAATGAGCAGTTCTTC. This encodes CASSLSTDRYNEQFF.

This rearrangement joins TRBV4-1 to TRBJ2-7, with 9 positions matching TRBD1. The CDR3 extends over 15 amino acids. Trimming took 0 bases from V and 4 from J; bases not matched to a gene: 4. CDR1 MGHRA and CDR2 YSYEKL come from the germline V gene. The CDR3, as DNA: TGCGCCAGCAGCCAAGATACGGACAGGGGTTACGAGCAGTACTTC. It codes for CASSQDTDRGYEQYF.

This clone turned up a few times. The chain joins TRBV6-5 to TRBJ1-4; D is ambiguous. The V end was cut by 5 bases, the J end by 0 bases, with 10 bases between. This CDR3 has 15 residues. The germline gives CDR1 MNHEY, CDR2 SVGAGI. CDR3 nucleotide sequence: TGTGCCAGCAGTAAGGTTTCCTCAACTAATGAAAAACTGTTTTTT. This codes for CASSKVSSTNEKLFF.

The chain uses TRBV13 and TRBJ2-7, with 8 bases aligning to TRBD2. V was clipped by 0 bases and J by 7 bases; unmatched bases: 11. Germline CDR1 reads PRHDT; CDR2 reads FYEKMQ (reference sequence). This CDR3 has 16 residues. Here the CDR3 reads CASSLGSSGLFEEQYF. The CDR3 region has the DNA TGTGCCAGCAGCTTAGGGTCTAGCGGGCTGTTTGAAGAGCAGTACTTC. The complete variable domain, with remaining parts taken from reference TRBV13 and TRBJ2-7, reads AAGVIQSPRHLIKEKRETATLKCYPIPRHDTVYWYQQGPGQDPQFLISFYEKMQSDKGSIPDRFSAQQFSDYHSELNMSSLELGDSALYFCASSLGSSGLFEEQYFGPGTRLTVT.

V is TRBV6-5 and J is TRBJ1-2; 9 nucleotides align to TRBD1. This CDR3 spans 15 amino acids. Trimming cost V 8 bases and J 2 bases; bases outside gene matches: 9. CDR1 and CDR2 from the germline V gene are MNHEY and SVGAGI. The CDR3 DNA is TGTGCCAGCGGATTAACCGGGACAGGGAACTATGGCTACACCTTC. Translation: CASGLTGTGNYGYTF.

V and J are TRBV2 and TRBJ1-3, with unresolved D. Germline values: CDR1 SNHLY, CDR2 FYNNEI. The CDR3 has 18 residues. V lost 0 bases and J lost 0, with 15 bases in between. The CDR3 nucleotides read TGTGCCAGCAGTGAAGCGCATCGGAGCAGCCTCTCTGGAAACACCATATATTTT. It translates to CASSEAHRSSLSGNTIYF. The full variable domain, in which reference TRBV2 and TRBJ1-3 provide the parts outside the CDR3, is EPEVTQTPSHQVTQMGQEVILRCVPISNHLYFYWYRQILGQKVEFLVSFYNNEISEKSEIFDDQFSVERPDGSNFTLKIRSTKLEDSAMYFCASSEAHRSSLSGNTIYFGEGSWLTVV.

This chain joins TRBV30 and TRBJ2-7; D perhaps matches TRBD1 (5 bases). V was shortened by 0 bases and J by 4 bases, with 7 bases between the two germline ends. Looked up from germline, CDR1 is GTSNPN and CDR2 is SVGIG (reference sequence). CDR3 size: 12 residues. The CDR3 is CAWSVWTYEQYF. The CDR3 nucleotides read TGTGCCTGGAGTGTATGGACATACGAGCAGTACTTC.

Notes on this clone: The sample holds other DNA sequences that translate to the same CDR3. CDR3 coding DNA: TGTGCCAGCAGCTTAGGGCTAGCGGGAGGCAATGAGCAGTTCTTC. As protein: CASSLGLAGGNEQFF. V usage is TRBV13 and J usage is TRBJ2-1, with TRBD2 matching over 11 bases. The CDR3 sequence is 15 residues long. The V gene's germline CDR1 is PRHDT and CDR2 FYEKMQ (reference sequence). V gave up 0 bases and J gave up 6 bases; unmatched junction bases: 1.

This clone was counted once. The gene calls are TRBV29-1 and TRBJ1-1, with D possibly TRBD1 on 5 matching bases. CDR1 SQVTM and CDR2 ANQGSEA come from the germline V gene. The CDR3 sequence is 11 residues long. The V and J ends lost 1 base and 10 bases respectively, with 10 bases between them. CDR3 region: CSVEGGEGAFF. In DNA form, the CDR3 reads TGCAGCGTTGAAGGAGGGGAGGGAGCTTTCTTT. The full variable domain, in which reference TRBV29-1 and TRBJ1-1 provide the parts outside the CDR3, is SAVISQKPSRDICQRGTSLTIQCQVDSQVTMMFWYRQQPGQSLTLIATANQGSEATYESGFVIDKFPISRPNLTFSTLTVSNMSPEDSSIYLCSVEGGEGAFFGQGTRLTVV.

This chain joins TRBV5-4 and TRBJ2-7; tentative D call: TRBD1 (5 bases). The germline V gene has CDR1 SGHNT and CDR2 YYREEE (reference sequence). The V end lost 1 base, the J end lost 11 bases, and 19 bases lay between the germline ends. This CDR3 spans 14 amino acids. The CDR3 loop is CASSLSGIGEVEYF. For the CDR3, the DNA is TGTGCCAGCAGCTTGTCGGGCATAGGGGAAGTGGAGTACTTC.

The CDR3 loop is CASSDPGVNTEAFF. CDR3 DNA: TGTGCCAGCAGTGACCCGGGGGTAAACACTGAAGCTTTCTTT. The chain couples TRBV25-1 to TRBJ1-1; possibly TRBD1 for D (5 bases). Germline lookup yields CDR1 MGHDK and CDR2 SYGVNS. The V and J ends lost 3 bases and 2 bases respectively, with 10 bases between them. The CDR3 spans 14 residues.

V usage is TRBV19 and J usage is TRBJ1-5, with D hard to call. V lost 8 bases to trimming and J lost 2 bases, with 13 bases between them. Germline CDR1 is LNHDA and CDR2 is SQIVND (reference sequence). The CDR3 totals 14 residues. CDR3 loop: CASPRGGGNQPQHF. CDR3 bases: TGTGCCAGTCCGCGGGGAGGCGGCAATCAGCCCCAGCATTTT.